The rows below give T cell receptor beta chains drawn from one sample of a study of T cell responses to AZD1222 COVID-19 vaccine. Only in-frame clones appear in the TCRdb table, and some are missing; sequencing was by immunoSEQ multiplex PCR. The data contain more than 110,000 clones, approximately 90% of them singletons. The source material was peripheral blood, sampled on day 0 of AZD1222 vaccination. The receptors were sampled from an adult in good health. The CDR3 runs from the conserved cysteine through the conserved F or W. D genes are given only for firm matches. Only some rows state a clone size, as once, few, many or a class for expanded clones.

v_gene	j_gene	abundance	d_gene	len	CDR3nt	CDR3aa
TRBV7-2	TRBJ1-2	-	-	13	TGTGCCAGCAGCCTACAGACTAACTATGGCTACACCTTC	CASSLQTNYGYTF
TRBV2	TRBJ1-6	once	-	14	TGTGCCAGCAGAGAGGGTATCCGGGATTCACCCCTCCACTTT	CASREGIRDSPLHF
TRBV6-2/TRBV6-3	TRBJ1-2	once	-	14	TGTGCCAGCAGTTACTCGTCGAGGGCTCGAGGCTACACCTTC	CASSYSSRARGYTF
TRBV6-2/TRBV6-3	TRBJ1-5	-	-	16	TGTGCCAGCAGCCAAACCTCGGGGACAAGCAATCAGCCCCAGCATTTT	CASSQTSGTSNQPQHF
TRBV6-5	TRBJ1-6	-	-	14	TGTGCCAGCAGTTCCGGGCCCTATAATTCACCCCTCCACTTT	CASSSGPYNSPLHF
TRBV29-1	TRBJ2-2	-	-	11	TGCAGCGTCTTAAAGACCGGGGAGCTGTTTTTT	CSVLKTGELFF
TRBV5-1	TRBJ2-7	-	TRBD2	16	TGCGCCAGCAGCCGAGGACTAGCGGGAGTGTCCTACGAGCAGTACTTC	CASSRGLAGVSYEQYF
TRBV19	TRBJ1-1	-	TRBD1	15	TGTGCCAGTAAGGTAACAGGGGGCCCCAACACTGAAGCTTTCTTT	CASKVTGGPNTEAFF
TRBV19	TRBJ2-7	-	TRBD2	16	TGTGCCAGTAGTAATCCCGGGACTAGCGGCTCCTACGAGCAGTACTTC	CASSNPGTSGSYEQYF
TRBV7-9	TRBJ1-1	-	-	14	TGTGCCAGCAGCTCCCAAGGTGGCGGCACTGAAGCTTTCTTT	CASSSQGGGTEAFF
TRBV19	TRBJ2-2	-	TRBD2	15	TGTGCCAGTAGTATGTTAGCGGGATGGGCCGGGGAGCTGTTTTTT	CASSMLAGWAGELFF
TRBV7-2	TRBJ1-5	-	-	13	TGTGCCAGCAGCTTATTGGTAGCCCAGCCCCAGCATTTT	CASSLLVAQPQHF
TRBV13	TRBJ1-6	-	-	16	TGTGCCAGCAGCCGCGGAGGGACTTACTCCAATTCACCCCTCCACTTT	CASSRGGTYSNSPLHF
TRBV19	TRBJ1-4	-	-	13	TGTGCCAGCCTTTCCAGGGAGAATGAAAAACTGTTTTTT	CASLSRENEKLFF
TRBV9	TRBJ2-5	-	-	13	TGTGCCAGCAGCGTACAAGACCAAGAGACCCAGTACTTC	CASSVQDQETQYF
TRBV24-1	TRBJ1-2	-	-	14	TGTGCCACCAGTGATAACAGGGCTTTGTATGGCTACACCTTC	CATSDNRALYGYTF
TRBV6-5	TRBJ1-1	-	-	15	TGTGCCAGCAGCCCGGTCCGCGGTGGGAACACTGAAGCTTTCTTT	CASSPVRGGNTEAFF
TRBV11-2	TRBJ2-7	-	TRBD1	15	TGTGCCAGCAGCTTCGGGACAGGGGGAGTAGGCGAGCAGTACTTC	CASSFGTGGVGEQYF
TRBV13	TRBJ2-1	-	TRBD2	18	TGTGCCAGCAGCGTGCGGGCGGGAGGGCTAGTCTCCTACAATGAGCAGTTCTTC	CASSVRAGGLVSYNEQFF
TRBV7-3	TRBJ2-6	-	TRBD1	17	TGTGCCAGCAGCCTTACAGGGGCCCCCCCTGGGGCCAACGTCCTGACTTTC	CASSLTGAPPGANVLTF
TRBV7-2	TRBJ2-1	once	-	15	TGTGCCAGCAGCGCCAGAGCGGACACCTACAATGAGCAGTTCTTC	CASSARADTYNEQFF